The 23 T cell receptor beta chains below were found in one sample sequenced in a study of T cell responses to AZD1222 COVID-19 vaccine. Only in-frame clones appear in the TCRdb table, and some are missing; sequencing was by immunoSEQ multiplex PCR. The sample lists more than 90,000 clones; more than 70% were seen once. Sequences were derived from peripheral blood, sampled on day 0 of AZD1222 vaccination. These receptors all stem from an adult in good health.

This clone was detected only once. The chain has TRBV19 and TRBJ1-4; weak D call: TRBD1 (6 bases). CDR1 is LNHDA, CDR2 SQIVND, per germline (reference sequence). V lost 7 bases, J lost 1 base, and 10 bases lay in between. This CDR3 contains 14 residues. CDR3 bases: TGTGCCAGTATTTCGACAGGAACTAATGAAAAACTGTTTTTT. Translating gives CASISTGTNEKLFF.

For the CDR3, the DNA is TGTGCCACCCAGGGGACCTTCCCCTTGAACACTGAAGCTTTCTTT. It specifies CATQGTFPLNTEAFF. The chain employs TRBV19 and TRBJ1-1; D is perhaps TRBD1 (6 bases). Looked up from germline, CDR1 is LNHDA and CDR2 is SQIVND (reference sequence). V was trimmed by 10 bases and J by 0 bases, leaving 18 bases between them. There are 15 residues in the CDR3.

The V gene is TRBV28, the J gene TRBJ2-5, with 10 bases fitting TRBD2. The junction had 15 bases not matched to a gene; V was cut back by 4 bases and J by 4 bases. The CDR3 has 18 amino acids. From germline, CDR1 is MDHEN and CDR2 SYDVKM. In DNA form, the CDR3 reads TGTGCCAGCAGTTCAAAAGCCGGGACTAGCGTCGTCAGAGAGACCCAGTACTTC. Protein: CASSSKAGTSVVRETQYF.

V gene TRBV14 combines with J gene TRBJ2-2; 7 bases fit TRBD2. Germline trimming cut 4 bases from V and 6 bases from J; bases unmatched to any gene: 8. The CDR3 totals 15 residues. Per the germline V gene, CDR1 is SGHDN and CDR2 is FVKESK. The CDR3 coding sequence is TGTGCCAGCAGCCCGACTAGCTGGTACGCCGGGGAGCTGTTTTTT. This codes for CASSPTSWYAGELFF.

This clone has just a few counts. V is TRBV6-1 and J is TRBJ2-5; D may be TRBD1 or TRBD2 (5 bases each). There are 15 residues in the CDR3. Per the germline V gene, CDR1 is MNHNS and CDR2 is SASEGT. V dropped 2 bases and J dropped 5 bases, with 15 bases sitting between them. CDR3 region: CASSEWDRPSETQYF. CDR3 DNA sequence: TGTGCCAGCAGTGAATGGGACCGACCCTCCGAGACCCAGTACTTC.

The gene calls are TRBV7-9 and TRBJ2-3; tentative D call: TRBD1 (5 bases). From germline, CDR1 is SEHNR and CDR2 FQNEAQ (reference sequence). V lost 5 bases and J lost 2, with 5 bases in between. The CDR3 totals 12 residues. The CDR3 DNA follows: TGTGCCAGCAGCGGGGCCACAGATACGCAGTATTTT. Translating gives CASSGATDTQYF.

The chain couples TRBV6-5 to TRBJ1-1; D gene ambiguous. CDR1 and CDR2 from the germline V gene are MNHEY and SVGAGI. This CDR3 spans 14 amino acids. Trimming took 10 bases from V and 0 from J, leaving 15 bases between them. Here the CDR3 DNA reads TGTGCCACCAGGCGCGCGGCCATGAACACTGAAGCTTTCTTT. This encodes CATRRAAMNTEAFF.

The chain joins TRBV6-5 to TRBJ1-4; D is possibly TRBD1 (6 bases). Trimming shortened V by 6 bases and J by 8 bases, and 16 bases separated the two germline ends. Germline values: CDR1 MNHEY, CDR2 SVGAGI. The CDR3 is made up of 14 amino acids. The CDR3, as DNA: TGTGCCAGCAGAACACTGGGGGCGCAGGAAAAACTGTTTTTT. This codes for CASRTLGAQEKLFF.

The rearrangement links TRBV19 to TRBJ1-1; maybe TRBD1 (5 bases). The V end was cut by 5 bases, the J end by 4 bases, with 14 bases between. The germline CDR1 and CDR2 sequences are LNHDA and SQIVND (reference sequence). The CDR3 is made up of 14 amino acids. The CDR3 sequence: CASSPSGGSTEAFF. As DNA, the CDR3 is TGTGCCAGTAGTCCGAGTGGGGGAAGCACTGAAGCTTTCTTT.

V gene TRBV27 combines with J gene TRBJ2-5, with D unclear. CDR1 is MNHEY and CDR2 is SMNVEV in the germline V gene (reference sequence). The CDR3 covers 12 residues. Trimming removed 4 bases at V and 4 bases at J, with 7 bases between. The CDR3 DNA follows: TGTGCCAGCAGTTGGAGTGGAGAGACCCAGTACTTC. Translation gives CASSWSGETQYF.

V is TRBV6-6 and J is TRBJ2-2; 13 nucleotides align to TRBD2. The CDR3 loop spans 16 amino acids. The V gene end was trimmed by 5 bases and the J gene end by 4 bases; junction bases not matched to a gene: 4. Germline lookup yields CDR1 MNHNY and CDR2 SVGAGI (reference sequence). The CDR3 DNA follows: TGTGCCAGCAGTGGGACTAGCGGGATCTCCACCGGGGAGCTGTTTTTT. Translating gives CASSGTSGISTGELFF.

The chain is built from TRBV9 and TRBJ1-4; no definite D call. CDR1 and CDR2 from the germline V gene are SGDLS and YYNGEE. The CDR3 spans 16 residues. With 0 bases removed from V and 6 bases from J, the gap between germline ends came to 15 bases. The CDR3 coding sequence is TGTGCCAGCAGCGTAGTCGCGAGGCCCCGAGATGAAAAACTGTTTTTT. Translated: CASSVVARPRDEKLFF.

The rearrangement links TRBV5-1 to TRBJ1-3, with D possibly TRBD1 on 5 matching bases. V shed 0 bases and J shed 3 bases, with 13 bases lying between them. Germline-derived CDR1 and CDR2 are SGHRS and YFSETQ. This CDR3 comprises 16 residues. The CDR3 loop is CASSLAGAVLGNTIYF. The CDR3 DNA reads TGCGCCAGCAGCTTGGCCGGGGCCGTTCTTGGAAACACCATATATTTT.

This clone was detected only once. The V and J genes are TRBV24-1 and TRBJ2-3, with 7 bases that match TRBD2. The CDR3 is made up of 15 amino acids. Germline CDR1 is KGHDR and CDR2 is SFDVKD. Trimming took 3 bases from V and 0 from J; bases not matched to a gene: 2. The CDR3 here is CATSDPGLSTDTQYF. CDR3 bases: TGTGCCACCAGTGATCCGGGACTAAGCACAGATACGCAGTATTTT.

V and J are TRBV18 and TRBJ2-1; D not resolved. The CDR3 covers 14 residues. Germline CDR1 reads KGHSH; CDR2 reads LQKENI. Trimming pared 0 bases from V and 8 bases from J, leaving 11 bases between. The CDR3, as DNA: TGTGCCAGCTCACCACCCTACCTGAAGGATGAGCAGTTCTTC. It encodes CASSPPYLKDEQFF. The full variable domain, in which reference TRBV18 and TRBJ2-1 provide the parts outside the CDR3, is NAGVMQNPRHLVRRRGQEARLRCSPMKGHSHVYWYRQLPEEGLKFMVYLQKENIIDESGMPKERFSAEFPKEGPSILRIQQVVRGDSAAYFCASSPPYLKDEQFFGPGTRLTVL.

This clone was seen a single time. The chain joins TRBV6-5 to TRBJ2-7; 7 positions match TRBD1. The junction had 1 base not matched to a gene; V was cut back by 8 bases and J by 0 bases. CDR3 length equals 12 residues. Germline values: CDR1 MNHEY, CDR2 SVGAGI. DNA of the CDR3: TGTGCCAGCCGGGACAGCTCCTACGAGCAGTACTTC. Protein: CASRDSSYEQYF.

The chain uses TRBV19 and TRBJ1-3, with TRBD1 matching 7 bases. The length of the CDR3 is 17 residues. The J segment lost 2 bases and the V segment lost 5 bases, leaving 12 bases of the junction unmatched. Germline CDR1 reads LNHDA; CDR2 reads SQIVND (reference sequence). The CDR3 sequence: CASSPGGYRGTGNTIYF. The CDR3 DNA sequence: TGTGCCAGTAGTCCAGGGGGATACAGGGGCACTGGAAACACCATATATTTT. The complete variable domain, with remaining parts taken from reference TRBV19 and TRBJ1-3, reads DGGITQSPKYLFRKEGQNVTLSCEQNLNHDAMYWYRQDPGQGLRLIYYSQIVNDFQKGDIAEGYSVSREKKESFPLTVTSAQKNPTAFYLCASSPGGYRGTGNTIYFGEGSWLTVV.

This chain links TRBV7-2 with TRBJ2-1; the D is unclear. In germline, CDR1 is SGHTA, CDR2 FQGNSA. V was shortened by 3 bases and J by 2 bases, with 11 bases between the two germline ends. This CDR3 spans 15 amino acids. The CDR3 loop reads CASSFSGGTYNEQFF. The CDR3 DNA follows: TGTGCCAGCAGCTTTTCTGGTGGGACCTACAATGAGCAGTTCTTC.

The chain combines TRBV5-1 with TRBJ2-7; the match to TRBD1 covers 9 bases. Losses at the gene ends were 1 base for V and 2 bases for J; bases not matched to a gene: 10. This CDR3 is built from 17 residues. Germline assignment: CDR1 SGHRS and CDR2 YFSETQ. The CDR3 DNA is TGCGCCAGCAGCTTGTCAAGGACAGGGGCGGATCCCTACGAGCAGTACTTC. Residues: CASSLSRTGADPYEQYF.

The rearrangement joins TRBV6-4 to TRBJ2-3; the D gene is possibly TRBD1 (6 bases). Germline values: CDR1 MRHNA, CDR2 SNTAGT. The CDR3 runs to 13 residues. The germline V and J ends were trimmed by 6 bases and 6 bases, with 13 bases remaining between them. The DNA for the CDR3 is TGTGCCAGCAGGGAAACTCAGGGGGATACGCAGTATTTT. This translates into CASRETQGDTQYF.

This chain uses TRBV4-1 with TRBJ1-3, with 12 bases identical to TRBD1. The CDR3 contains 19 residues. Germline assignment: CDR1 MGHRA and CDR2 YSYEKL. Trimming cost V 0 bases and J 3 bases; bases outside gene matches: 9. CDR3 in DNA: TGCGCCAGCAGCCAAGATCGCCCGGGACAGGGGGCAGGTGGAAACACCATATATTTT. This gives the protein CASSQDRPGQGAGGNTIYF.

This clone was found a few times. The V gene is TRBV5-4, the J gene TRBJ2-2; 7 nucleotides line up with TRBD2. Germline assignment: CDR1 SGHNT and CDR2 YYREEE (reference sequence). This CDR3 contains 16 residues. Trimming removed 4 bases from V and 0 bases from J; junction bases left unmatched: 6. The CDR3 DNA reads TGTGCCAGCAGCCCGGGGGGACGCTCGAACACCGGGGAGCTGTTTTTT. Translating gives CASSPGGRSNTGELFF.

V is TRBV11-2 and J is TRBJ1-1; TRBD1 might be the D (6 bases). Germline V gives CDR1 SGHAT, CDR2 FQNNGV. Trimming pared 4 bases from V and 0 bases from J, leaving 12 bases between. The CDR3 has 15 amino acids. The CDR3 loop is CASSSTGGLNTEAFF. The CDR3 DNA reads as TGTGCCAGCAGCTCAACCGGGGGCCTGAACACTGAAGCTTTCTTT.